Listed below are T cell receptor beta chains from one sample, sequenced in a study of cytotoxic CD8 clonotypes in ibrutinib-treated CLL. The method was immunoSEQ multiplex PCR; TCRdb's version includes in-frame clones alone and lacks a portion of them. Of about 97,000 clones listed, about 78% are singletons. This specimen was PBMCs, taken after 12 months of ibrutinib treatment. These receptors all come from a human donor with chronic lymphocytic leukemia. The CDR3 runs from the conserved cysteine through the conserved F or W. D genes are given only for firm matches. The size entry is marked missing in some rows and otherwise reads once, few, many or a size class.

>NA|TRBJ2-1|TRBV4-2|TRBD2|14
TGTGCCAGCAGCCAAGAGATGTGGACTAGAGAGTGGTTCTTC
CASSQEMWTREWFF
>NA|TRBJ2-7|TRBV7-3|NA|15
TGTGCCAGCAGCTTAACGGGGTCCCCTACCTACGAGCAGTACTTC
CASSLTGSPTYEQYF
>NA|TRBJ1-3|TRBV10-3|NA|14
TGTGCCATCAGTGAGAGGGGAACAGGCGACACCATATATTTT
CAISERGTGDTIYF
>NA|TRBJ2-3|TRBV6-6|TRBD2|16
TGTGCCAGCAGCTCTGGGACTAGCGGGGGGGCACGTACGCAGTATTTT
CASSSGTSGGARTQYF
>large|TRBJ2-2|TRBV11-2|TRBD1|17
TGTGCCAGCAGCTTAGAGGGGACAGGGGCTTACACCGGGGAGCTGTTTTTT
CASSLEGTGAYTGELFF
>NA|TRBJ2-3|TRBV9|NA|13
TGTGCCAGCAGCGTCTCAACCACAGATACGCAGTATTTT
CASSVSTTDTQYF
>NA|TRBJ1-1|TRBV25-1|NA|13
TGTGCCAGCAGTGGGGGAGGGGTGTGGAGAGCTTTCTTT
CASSGGGVWRAFF
>NA|TRBJ2-1|TRBV11-3|TRBD1|16
TGTGCCAGCAGCGCCCACTCCGGACAGGGGGGCGATGAGCAGTTCTTC
CASSAHSGQGGDEQFF
>NA|TRBJ2-1|TRBV5-1|TRBD1|15
TGCGCCAGCAGCACCGGGACAGGGAAATACAATGAGCAGTTCTTC
CASSTGTGKYNEQFF
>NA|TRBJ1-5|TRBV28|NA|12
TGTGCCAGCAGTTTAGAGGGGCAGCCCCAGCATTTT
CASSLEGQPQHF
>NA|TRBJ2-3|TRBV19|TRBD2|15
TGTGCCAGTAGCTCTAGCGGGGGTAGCACAGATACGCAGTATTTT
CASSSSGGSTDTQYF
>few|TRBJ1-2|TRBV19|NA|14
TGTGCCAGTAGTCGACAGGAGCTCATTGGTGGCTACACCTTC
CASSRQELIGGYTF
>NA|TRBJ2-7|TRBV28|NA|12
TGTGCCAGCGCGGGCTCCTTCTACGAGCAGTACTTC
CASAGSFYEQYF
>NA|TRBJ1-5|TRBV5-8|TRBD1|15
TGTGCCAGCAGTCGGCCAGGACAGGGTAATCAGCCCCAGCATTTT
CASSRPGQGNQPQHF
>NA|TRBJ2-2|TRBV7-3|NA|13
TGTGCCAGCAGCTTACAGGGTACCGGGGAGCTGTTTTTT
CASSLQGTGELFF
>NA|TRBJ1-1|TRBV2|TRBD1|14
TGTGCCAGCAGCCCACAGGGGATGGTCACTGAAGCTTTCTTT
CASSPQGMVTEAFF